Listed below are T cell receptor beta chains from one sample, sequenced in a study of identical twins. MiXCR, applied by TCRdb to the 5' RACE reads, yields one record per CDR3 protein. The sample lists approximately 350,000 distinct CDR3 sequences, roughly 12% occurring once. This same sample was also taken into another study, of yellow fever vaccine responses in identical twins.

Sequenced material: CD8+ T cells sorted from blood. The receptors here all came from a woman aged 18-29 years in good health. Each CDR3 is given with its conserved first and last residue. The order of the fields is V gene, clone size, J gene, D gene, CDR3 DNA, CDR3 protein. The D gene is left open where the match is weak. Clone size is not always given. Where it is, it says once, few, many or a class for expanded clones.

TRBV27	.	TRBJ2-2	.	TGTGCCAGCAGTTTACGGGGGAGAAATACCGGGGAGCTGTTTTTT	CASSLRGRNTGELFF
TRBV12-3/TRBV12-4	few	TRBJ2-3	TRBD1	TGTGCCAGCAGTTTAACAGGGGGCAGAGATACGCAGTATTTT	CASSLTGGRDTQYF
TRBV28	.	TRBJ1-1	.	TGTGCCCTCGGAGCAGCGGGACCGGCGACCACTGAAGCTTTCTTT	CALGAAGPATTEAFF
TRBV4-1	.	TRBJ2-7	TRBD2	TGCGCCAGCAGCCGCTTCCAAAGCGGGGACTCCTACGAGCAGTACTTC	CASSRFQSGDSYEQYF
TRBV27	.	TRBJ2-7	.	TGTGCCAGCAGTTTATCAAAAGGCTCCTACGAGCAGTACTTC	CASSLSKGSYEQYF
TRBV2	.	TRBJ2-1	.	TGTGCCAGAAAACGGAACGATGAGCAGTTCTTC	CARKRNDEQFF
TRBV28	many	TRBJ2-1	.	TGTGCCAGCAGTCCCGCCCGGTCTAAAATCAGCAATGAGCAGTTCTTC	CASSPARSKISNEQFF
TRBV7-9	many	TRBJ2-4	.	TGTGCCAGCAGCTTAGATTGGGTGGGGAACATTCAGTACTTC	CASSLDWVGNIQYF
TRBV5-1	many	TRBJ2-5	.	TGCGCCAGCAGCCCCCTTTTGAACCGCCAAGAGACCCAGTACTTC	CASSPLLNRQETQYF
TRBV7-9	.	TRBJ2-1	TRBD2	TGTGCCAGCGTCTTCGGCGGGAGGGCCAATGAGCAGTTCTTC	CASVFGGRANEQFF
TRBV2	.	TRBJ2-1	.	TGTGCCAGCAGTGAAGCTGAGAAAGGCTCCTACAATGAGCAGTTCTTC	CASSEAEKGSYNEQFF
TRBV3-1	.	TRBJ2-1	.	TGTGCCAGCAGCCATCAACAGCCCTTTTCCTACAATGAGCAGTTCTTC	CASSHQQPFSYNEQFF
TRBV3-1	few	TRBJ2-5	TRBD2	TGTGCCAGCAGCCAAGTCGGGACTAGCGGGGACGCACTCCAAGAGACCCAGTACTTC	CASSQVGTSGDALQETQYF
TRBV20-1	few	TRBJ2-7	TRBD1	TGCAGTGCAGGACCGGGACAGAACTACGAGCAGTACTTC	CSAGPGQNYEQYF
TRBV12-3/TRBV12-4	.	TRBJ2-3	TRBD2	TGTGCCAGCAGTTTTCGGGGGGAAGGCACAGATACGCAGTATTTT	CASSFRGEGTDTQYF
TRBV6-5	few	TRBJ1-2	.	TGTGCCAGCAGTTACTCGGATGGGGGCGGAGGCTATGGCTACACCTTC	CASSYSDGGGGYGYTF
TRBV4-2	few	TRBJ1-5	.	TGTGCCAGCAGCCAGCACCCTAGCAATCAGCCCCAGCATTTT	CASSQHPSNQPQHF
TRBV20-1	.	TRBJ2-2	.	TGCAGTGCTAGAGATTCCACAAAGGGGGACACCGGGGAGCTGTTTTTT	CSARDSTKGDTGELFF
TRBV2	.	TRBJ2-2	.	TGTGCCAGCAGTACGTCCCCAGGTGACACCGGGGAGCTGTTTTTT	CASSTSPGDTGELFF
TRBV27	.	TRBJ1-6	TRBD1	TGTGCCAGCAACCCGGGACAGGACAATTCACCCCTCCACTTT	CASNPGQDNSPLHF
TRBV7-9	many	TRBJ2-2	TRBD2	TGTGCCAGCAGCTCTCCGGGACTAGCGGGATCCGGGGAGCTGTTTTTT	CASSSPGLAGSGELFF
TRBV7-8	few	TRBJ1-6	TRBD1	TGTGCCAGCAGCTTATCCGGGACAGGCTCCTATAATTCACCCCTCCACTTT	CASSLSGTGSYNSPLHF
TRBV2	few	TRBJ2-2	.	TGTGCCAGCAGCCCGGGGGTGAGGGGGGAGCTGTTTTTT	CASSPGVRGELFF
TRBV6-1	.	TRBJ2-5	.	TGTGCCAGCAGTCTAACGTCGGACCAAGAGACCCAGTACTTC	CASSLTSDQETQYF
TRBV7-8	many	TRBJ2-1	TRBD2	TGTGCCAGCAGTTTTAGCGGGAGCTCCTACAATGAGCAGTTCTTC	CASSFSGSSYNEQFF
TRBV5-1	.	TRBJ2-3	.	TGCGCCAGCAGCTTGAAATATCCAGATACGCAGTATTTT	CASSLKYPDTQYF
TRBV4-1	.	TRBJ2-3	TRBD2	TGCGCCAGCAGCCAAGATGGGACTAGTATCCAGTATTTT	CASSQDGTSIQYF
TRBV5-5	.	TRBJ1-1	.	TGTGCCAGCAGCCCAAGGGCGTTCACTGAAGCTTTCTTT	CASSPRAFTEAFF
TRBV13	.	TRBJ2-1	.	TGTGCCAGCAGCTTAGGGGACCGAGGCACTTCGGAGCAGTTCTTC	CASSLGDRGTSEQFF
TRBV7-9	few	TRBJ2-1	.	TGTGCCAGCAGGCGCCGGGACTCTGACAATGAGCAGTTCTTC	CASRRRDSDNEQFF
TRBV9	.	TRBJ2-4	.	TGTGCCAGCAGCGTCAGGGCCGATCAAAACATTCAGTACTTC	CASSVRADQNIQYF
TRBV28	.	TRBJ2-5	TRBD2	TGTGCCAGCAGGCAACTAGCGGCCCAAGAGACCCAGTACTTC	CASRQLAAQETQYF
TRBV15	.	TRBJ2-2	.	TGTGCCACCAGCAGAGTGTTTGAGACCGGGGAGCTGTTTTTT	CATSRVFETGELFF
TRBV10-3	.	TRBJ2-7	.	TGTGCCATCAGTGACCCGTCTATTTACGAGCAGTACTTC	CAISDPSIYEQYF
TRBV9	many	TRBJ2-1	TRBD2	TGTGCCAGCAGCAAGCTAGCGGGAGGGTACGACAATGAGCAGTTCTTC	CASSKLAGGYDNEQFF
TRBV24-1	.	TRBJ2-3	.	TGTGCCACCAAGGACGGGATCACAGATACGCAGTATTTT	CATKDGITDTQYF
TRBV6-1	once	TRBJ2-3	.	TGTGCCAGCAGTGAAGGGGCTCGCCCCCATGATACGCAGTATTTT	CASSEGARPHDTQYF
TRBV20-1	many	TRBJ2-1	TRBD2	TGCAGTGCGACCATAGCGGGAGGATCCTACAATGAGCAGTTCTTC	CSATIAGGSYNEQFF
TRBV12-3/TRBV12-4	few	TRBJ2-3	TRBD2	TGTGCCAGTAGTCTGAGTAGCGGGATACCCCCAGATACGCAGTATTTT	CASSLSSGIPPDTQYF
TRBV12-3/TRBV12-4	many	TRBJ2-2	.	TGTGCCAGCAGTTTATTACTCCCCGGGGAGCTGTTTTTT	CASSLLLPGELFF
TRBV5-1	.	TRBJ1-2	TRBD1	TGCGCCAGCACCACCGACAGGGAAGGCTACACCTTC	CASTTDREGYTF
TRBV4-1	.	TRBJ1-2	TRBD1	TGCGCCAGCAGTCTACCGGGACAGGGGGCCGGCTACACCTTC	CASSLPGQGAGYTF
TRBV27	few	TRBJ1-6	TRBD1	TGTGCCAGCAGCGGGACAGGGGGATTCTATAATTCACCCCTCCACTTT	CASSGTGGFYNSPLHF
TRBV6-5	.	TRBJ2-3	.	TGTGCCAGCAGCCACTCTAGCACAGATACGCAGTATTTT	CASSHSSTDTQYF
TRBV6-2/TRBV6-3	.	TRBJ2-2	TRBD2	TGTGCCAGCACCCAGCGGGGGGGCCATCAGACCGGGGAGCTGTTTTTT	CASTQRGGHQTGELFF
TRBV6-5	few	TRBJ1-1	.	TGTGCCAGCAGTTACGGTGAGCTGAACACTGAAGCTTTCTTT	CASSYGELNTEAFF
TRBV20-1	few	TRBJ2-3	TRBD2	TGCAGTGCTAGAGTCTATGGGCTAGCGGGGGGGAACCGGGATACGCAGTATTTT	CSARVYGLAGGNRDTQYF
TRBV28	few	TRBJ2-2	.	TGTGCCAGCAGTTTTCAGGGGGGGAACACCGGGGAGCTGTTTTTT	CASSFQGGNTGELFF